Presented here are 31 T cell receptor beta chains from one specimen sequenced in a study of cytomegalovirus exposure and HLA in healthy donors. PCR was performed using 60 Vbeta and 13 Jbeta primers. Profiling relied on immunoSEQ multiplex PCR, and the TCRdb table lists in-frame clones only, not all of them. This repertoire shows some 130,000 clones, 80% found once; its top ten account for roughly 2.4%. The specimen was PBMCs. Receptors were obtained from a man aged 30-40 years in good health and CMV-seronegative.

The rearrangement links TRBV9 to TRBJ2-1; 8 positions agree with TRBD1. This CDR3 has 13 amino acids. The germline V gene has CDR1 SGDLS and CDR2 YYNGEE. Trimming removed 3 bases from V and 9 bases from J; junction bases left unmatched: 5. The CDR3 DNA sequence: TGTGCCAGCAGCGCCCGGACAGGGAGTGAGCAGTTCTTC. Translated: CASSARTGSEQFF.

The rearrangement uses TRBV29-1 and TRBJ2-5; 12 bases align to TRBD1. Unmatched junction bases numbered 10, after V lost 0 bases and J lost 2 bases. This CDR3 spans 18 amino acids. In germline, CDR1 is SQVTM, CDR2 ANQGSEA. The CDR3 nucleotides are TGCAGCGTTGAAGATCTGGGACAGGGGGCCTTACCACAAGAGACCCAGTACTTC. Translated, it gives CSVEDLGQGALPQETQYF.

The chain has TRBV19 and TRBJ1-1; TRBD1 matches at 8 bases. The CDR3 has 16 amino acids. J was trimmed by 1 base and V by 7 bases; bases with no gene match: 11. Per the germline V gene, CDR1 is LNHDA and CDR2 is SQIVND (reference sequence). This chain's CDR3 is CASMRTGQSKNTEAFF. CDR3 coding DNA: TGTGCCAGTATGCGGACAGGGCAAAGTAAGAACACTGAAGCTTTCTTT.

The chain recombines TRBV29-1 with TRBJ2-7; the match to TRBD1 covers 11 bases. Trimming removed 7 bases from V and 2 bases from J; junction bases left unmatched: 4. The CDR3 spans 13 residues. Looked up from germline, CDR1 is SQVTM and CDR2 is ANQGSEA. CDR3 loop: CSGGDRGTYEQYF. DNA of the CDR3: TGCAGCGGGGGGGACAGGGGGACCTACGAGCAGTACTTC.

This chain links TRBV9 with TRBJ2-1; TRBD2 agrees at 11 bases. V was pared by 5 bases and J by 4 bases, with 5 bases of the junction left unmatched. CDR1 is SGDLS, CDR2 YYNGEE, per germline. The CDR3 is 15 amino acids. The DNA for the CDR3 is TGTGCCAGCAGGAGGGGACTAGCGGATTACAATGAGCAGTTCTTC. It translates to CASRRGLADYNEQFF.

The rearrangement joins TRBV11-3 to TRBJ1-1; D remains ambiguous. V lost 4 bases and J lost 4, with 10 bases in between. In germline, CDR1 is SGHNT, CDR2 YENEEA. This CDR3 is 13 amino acids long. This chain's CDR3 is CASSSTTSTEAFF. The CDR3 DNA reads TGTGCCAGCAGCTCAACAACATCCACTGAAGCTTTCTTT. Full variable domain (outside the CDR3, taken from reference TRBV11-3 and TRBJ1-1): EAGVVQSPRYKIIEKKQPVAFWCNPISGHNTLYWYLQNLGQGPELLIRYENEEAVDDSQLPKDRFSAERLKGVDSTLKIQPAELGDSAVYLCASSSTTSTEAFFGQGTRLTVV.

The J gene is TRBJ1-3, the V gene TRBV4-1; D not resolved. The germline CDR1 and CDR2 sequences are MGHRA and YSYEKL. CDR3 size: 17 residues. V dropped 4 bases and J dropped 0 bases, with 16 bases sitting between them. CDR3 nucleotide sequence: TGCGCCAGCAGCCCCTCCTGGGCGTCTCGCTCTGGAAACACCATATATTTT. It yields the protein CASSPSWASRSGNTIYF.

The genes are TRBV28 and TRBJ1-2; TRBD1 agrees at 9 bases. V lost 6 bases to trimming and J lost 6 bases; unmatched junction nucleotides: 8. The CDR3 extends over 14 amino acids. Germline V CDR1 and CDR2: MDHEN, SYDVKM. The CDR3 reads CASRTGTGSDGYTF. The CDR3 nucleotides read TGTGCCAGCAGAACCGGGACAGGGAGCGATGGCTACACCTTC.

This clone has a handful of counts. The chain's CDR3 is CASSLDTGLTYNEQFF. Here the CDR3 DNA reads TGTGCCAGCAGCTTGGACACGGGACTAACCTACAATGAGCAGTTCTTC. The chain joins TRBV5-4 to TRBJ2-1, with TRBD2 matching over 7 bases. The CDR3 runs 16 residues. CDR1 and CDR2 from the germline V gene are SGHNT and YYREEE (reference sequence). V shed 0 bases, J shed 2 bases, and the junction held 5 bases outside the gene matches.

V is TRBV7-3 and J is TRBJ2-1; TRBD1 is a possible D gene (6 bases). V was pared by 4 bases and J by 0 bases, with 13 bases between. CDR1 and CDR2 (germline): SGHTA, FQGTGA. There are 16 residues in the CDR3. In DNA, the CDR3 is TGTGCCAGCAGCTCCCGCGACAGGAACTCCTACAATGAGCAGTTCTTC. It is translated as CASSSRDRNSYNEQFF.

The rearrangement uses TRBV5-1 and TRBJ1-3, with D hard to call. The CDR3 has 18 residues. Trimming took off 4 bases at V and 0 bases at J, with 20 bases between the two ends. Germline V gives CDR1 SGHRS, CDR2 YFSETQ. The CDR3 coding sequence is TGCGCCAGCAGCCCAGCCTTTCCGGGATTGGGCTCTGGAAACACCATATATTTT. Protein sequence: CASSPAFPGLGSGNTIYF.

V gene TRBV28 combines with J gene TRBJ2-7; 7 bases match TRBD2. The germline CDR1 and CDR2 sequences are MDHEN and SYDVKM. CDR3 length: 15 residues. The J segment lost 5 bases and the V segment lost 3 bases, leaving 10 bases of the junction unmatched. The CDR3 DNA is TGTGCCAGCAGTTTCCCCCAGCGGGGTACGGACGAGCAGTACTTC. It translates to CASSFPQRGTDEQYF.

The CDR3 sequence is CASSQDYGGGNYGYTF. The DNA for the CDR3 is TGCGCCAGCAGCCAAGATTACGGGGGGGGGAACTATGGCTACACCTTC. The V and J genes are TRBV4-3 and TRBJ1-2, with TRBD1 as a possible D gene (5 bases). Germline V gene lookup returns CDR1 LGHNA and CDR2 YSLEER. This CDR3 has 16 residues. Trimming removed 0 bases at V and 2 bases at J, with 13 bases between.

The chain recombines TRBV29-1 with TRBJ2-1, with D tentatively TRBD1 (6 bases). Germline loops: CDR1 SQVTM, CDR2 ANQGSEA. Trimming left V 4 bases short and J 2 bases short, with 12 bases between. The CDR3 has 14 residues. The CDR3 reads CSVGQGLTYNEQFF. For the CDR3, the DNA is TGCAGCGTTGGTCAGGGGCTCACCTACAATGAGCAGTTCTTC.

The CDR3 DNA reads as TGTGCCAGCGCGGCAGGGCCCTCCTACGAGCAGTACTTC. The encoded protein is CASAAGPSYEQYF. This sequence joins TRBV2 and TRBJ2-7, with D possibly TRBD1 on 5 matching bases. Trimming took off 8 bases at V and 0 bases at J, with 11 bases between the two ends. There are 13 residues in the CDR3. Germline V gives CDR1 SNHLY, CDR2 FYNNEI.

The V gene is TRBV11-3, the J gene TRBJ2-7, with 9 bases matching TRBD2. V was clipped by 0 bases and J by 2 bases; unmatched bases: 2. The CDR3 sequence is 15 residues long. Germline V gives CDR1 SGHNT, CDR2 YENEEA. This CDR3 is CASSLEGLAAYEQYF. The DNA of the CDR3 is TGTGCCAGCAGCTTAGAGGGACTAGCCGCCTACGAGCAGTACTTC. The variable domain in full, with the rest retrieved from reference TRBV11-3 and TRBJ2-7, is EAGVVQSPRYKIIEKKQPVAFWCNPISGHNTLYWYLQNLGQGPELLIRYENEEAVDDSQLPKDRFSAERLKGVDSTLKIQPAELGDSAVYLCASSLEGLAAYEQYFGPGTRLTVT.

The J gene is TRBJ1-2, the V gene TRBV9, with 7 bases fitting TRBD1. The CDR3 loop spans 15 amino acids. J gave up 2 bases and V 2 bases, and 6 bases lay outside the gene matches. CDR1 and CDR2 from the germline V gene are SGDLS and YYNGEE. CDR3 DNA: TGTGCCAGCAGCGTGCGACCGGGACAGAACTATGGCTACACCTTC. Translating gives CASSVRPGQNYGYTF.

The chain combines TRBV19 with TRBJ1-1; D is perhaps TRBD1 (6 bases). CDR1 is LNHDA, CDR2 SQIVND, per germline (reference sequence). V was pared by 5 bases and J by 6 bases, with 13 bases between. The CDR3 sequence is 13 residues long. The CDR3 loop is CASSWISGAEAFF. CDR3 bases: TGTGCCAGTAGTTGGATTTCAGGGGCTGAAGCTTTCTTT.

The V call is TRBV2, the J call TRBJ1-2; D gene unclear. Between the trimmed V and J ends, which lost 1 base and 2 bases, there was a span of 8 bases. The CDR3 has 14 amino acids. Looked up from germline, CDR1 is SNHLY and CDR2 is FYNNEI. This chain's CDR3 is CASSEVNNNYGYTF. The DNA of the CDR3 is TGTGCCAGCAGTGAAGTTAACAACAACTATGGCTACACCTTC.

In regard to this clone: One end of the junction is discordant with germline, which a read error may explain. The rearrangement uses TRBV5-1 and TRBJ1-2; no clear D gene. The germline V gene encodes CDR1 SGHRS and CDR2 YFSETQ. This CDR3 has 13 amino acids. The CDR3 here is CASSLSSTAGYPF. Written as DNA, the CDR3 is TGCGCCAGCAGCTTGAGTTCCACCGCGGGCTACCCCTTC.

The rearrangement joins TRBV28 to TRBJ1-2, with 9 bases identical to TRBD1. V shed 10 bases, J shed 5 bases, and the junction held 11 bases outside the gene matches. CDR3 length: 14 amino acids. CDR1 is MDHEN, CDR2 SYDVKM, per germline. For the CDR3, the DNA is TGTGCCACCTGCTCGGGACAGGGTCAGTATGGCTACACCTTC. Translating it yields CATCSGQGQYGYTF.

The rearrangement links TRBV19 to TRBJ1-3; maybe TRBD1 (6 bases). From germline, CDR1 is LNHDA and CDR2 SQIVND (reference sequence). Trimming removed 2 bases at V and 1 base at J, with 15 bases between. The CDR3 length is 17 residues. The CDR3 protein is CASSILGHLRSGNTIYF. The CDR3 nucleotides are TGTGCCAGTAGTATACTGGGACATCTGAGGTCTGGAAACACCATATATTTT.

This chain links TRBV28 with TRBJ2-5, with a tentative D call TRBD1 (6 bases). Germline CDR1 MDHEN, CDR2 SYDVKM. CDR3 length: 14 residues. V shed 4 bases and J shed 5 bases, with 14 bases lying between them. CDR3 region: CASSSLGGIETQYF. For the CDR3, the DNA is TGTGCCAGCAGTTCCCTAGGGGGAATCGAGACCCAGTACTTC.

This clone was seen once. CDR3 in DNA: TGCGCCAGCAGCTTGGTTTTAGGGACAGTGAACACTGAAGCTTTCTTT. Its protein product is CASSLVLGTVNTEAFF. The V call is TRBV5-1, the J call TRBJ1-1, with TRBD1 identical over 7 bases. This CDR3 has 16 residues. V trimming: 0 bases; J trimming: 0 bases; junction bases outside the gene matches: 5. Germline V gene sequence: CDR1 SGHRS, CDR2 YFSETQ.

A remark on this clone: One end of the junction varies from germline; a read error may be responsible. This chain links TRBV7-9 with TRBJ1-1; tentatively, D is TRBD1 (6 bases). Germline V gene lookup returns CDR1 SEHNR and CDR2 FQNEAQ (reference sequence). There are 12 residues in the CDR3. This chain's CDR3 is CSSRVQGKEAFF. CDR3 DNA: TGTTCCAGCAGGGTCCAGGGGAAGGAAGCTTTCTTT.

This clone showed up just once. The chain is built from TRBV9 and TRBJ2-7, with D perhaps TRBD2 (5 bases). Per germline, CDR1 SGDLS and CDR2 YYNGEE. The CDR3 is 15 residues long. V lost 0 bases and J 3 bases, leaving 13 bases between the germline ends. CDR3 residues: CASSVAGGPSYEQYF. The CDR3, as DNA: TGTGCCAGCAGCGTAGCAGGAGGACCGAGCTACGAGCAGTACTTC.

The V and J genes are TRBV4-3 and TRBJ2-7; 7 bases agree with TRBD1. Per germline, CDR1 LGHNA and CDR2 YSLEER. The junction had 10 bases not matched to a gene; V was cut back by 1 base and J by 1 base. The CDR3 loop spans 17 amino acids. CDR3 sequence (DNA): TGCGCCAGCAGCCAAGGCCCGGGACAGAGAAATTCCTACGAGCAGTACTTC. Amino acids: CASSQGPGQRNSYEQYF.

The count of this clone is one. The V and J genes are TRBV13 and TRBJ2-5; TRBD2 matches at 7 bases. The DNA end lines up better with TRBJ2-7; the J call may be wrong. The germline V gene encodes CDR1 PRHDT and CDR2 FYEKMQ (reference sequence). The CDR3 contains 14 residues. CDR3 amino acids: CASSLTSPRVEQYF. The CDR3 coding sequence is TGTGCCAGCAGCTTGACTAGCCCCAGAGTCGAGCAGTACTTC.

The V and J genes are TRBV19 and TRBJ2-3, with a tentative D call TRBD2 (5 bases). There are 16 residues in the CDR3. V gave up 1 base and J gave up 0 bases, with 11 bases separating them. CDR1 is LNHDA, CDR2 SQIVND, per germline (reference sequence). DNA of the CDR3: TGTGCCAGTAGTATAGGTCCGGGATATAGCACAGATACGCAGTATTTT. Encoded protein: CASSIGPGYSTDTQYF.

The rearrangement joins TRBV27 to TRBJ1-1; D is undetermined. Trimming shortened V by 0 bases and J by 7 bases, and 12 bases separated the two germline ends. This CDR3 is built from 14 residues. The germline V gene encodes CDR1 MNHEY and CDR2 SMNVEV (reference sequence). Here the CDR3 reads CASSLSAGPDEAFF. The CDR3 DNA sequence: TGTGCCAGCAGTTTATCGGCTGGTCCTGATGAAGCTTTCTTT.

The V gene is TRBV18, the J gene TRBJ1-1; D might be TRBD1 (6 bases). Per the germline V gene, CDR1 is KGHSH and CDR2 is LQKENI. The CDR3 covers 15 residues. Deletions cut 6 bases from V and 3 bases from J, with 17 bases between. CDR3 nucleotide sequence: TGTGCCAGCTCCCTGTCGACAGGTCTCGACACTGAAGCTTTCTTT. Translation: CASSLSTGLDTEAFF. Variable domain in full (rest from reference TRBV18 and TRBJ1-1): NAGVMQNPRHLVRRRGQEARLRCSPMKGHSHVYWYRQLPEEGLKFMVYLQKENIIDESGMPKERFSAEFPKEGPSILRIQQVVRGDSAAYFCASSLSTGLDTEAFFGQGTRLTVV.